Below, 23 T cell receptor beta chains from the same sample are listed, as sequenced in a study of blood T cell repertoires in COVID-19. Libraries were prepared by immunoSEQ multiplex PCR; TCRdb keeps only in-frame clonotypes and omits some of them. The data show 68,000 or so clones, 75% to 90% seen once. The sample taken for sequencing was peripheral blood. Receptor source: a man over 45 with active COVID-19.

The chain recombines TRBV9 with TRBJ2-3; possible D gene TRBD1, 5 bases. The CDR3 consists of 14 residues. V shed 1 base and J shed 4 bases, with 10 bases lying between them. In germline, CDR1 is SGDLS, CDR2 YYNGEE. In DNA, the CDR3 is TGTGCCAGCAGCGTAAAGACAGTCGCAGATACGCAGTATTTT. Amino acid sequence: CASSVKTVADTQYF.

The rearrangement uses TRBV27 and TRBJ2-1, with D perhaps matching TRBD2 (5 bases). This CDR3 has 14 amino acids. Germline loops: CDR1 MNHEY, CDR2 SMNVEV (reference sequence). V was trimmed by 3 bases and J by 8 bases, leaving 14 bases between them. The CDR3 sequence is CASSLVPGIDEQFF. CDR3 DNA: TGTGCCAGCAGTTTGGTGCCGGGGATCGATGAGCAGTTCTTC.

The chain combines TRBV10-2 with TRBJ2-1; TRBD2 matches at 7 bases. From germline, CDR1 is WSHSY and CDR2 SAAADI. V was pared by 4 bases and J by 9 bases, with 9 bases of the junction left unmatched. The CDR3 runs to 14 residues. The CDR3 reads CASSVASGRSEQFF. CDR3 DNA: TGCGCCAGCAGTGTGGCTAGCGGCCGGAGTGAGCAGTTCTTC.

This chain connects TRBV19 to TRBJ2-3; 11 nucleotides match TRBD1. The V segment lost 3 bases and the J segment 4 bases; nucleotides outside the gene matches: 3. Germline V gene data show CDR1 as LNHDA and CDR2 as SQIVND (reference sequence). CDR3 length: 15 amino acids. The CDR3 here is CASSMDRGRADTQYF. In DNA, the CDR3 is TGTGCCAGTAGTATGGACAGGGGGCGCGCAGATACGCAGTATTTT.

The chain links TRBV29-1 to TRBJ1-2; D is possibly TRBD1 (5 bases). This CDR3 region has 13 residues. Looked up from germline, CDR1 is SQVTM and CDR2 is ANQGSEA. Trimming cost V 0 bases and J 3 bases, with 8 bases left between them. CDR3 amino acids: CSVEEGQDYGYTF. In DNA form, the CDR3 reads TGCAGCGTTGAAGAGGGGCAGGACTATGGCTACACCTTC.

This chain links TRBV4-3 with TRBJ2-2, with 10 bases lining up with TRBD2. Germline V gene lookup returns CDR1 LGHNA and CDR2 YSLEER. This CDR3 comprises 16 residues. V trimming: 1 base; J trimming: 6 bases; junction bases outside the gene matches: 5. CDR3 in DNA: TGCGCCAGCAGCCAAGCCAGCGGGGGGGCCTCCGGGGAGCTGTTTTTT. This translates into CASSQASGGASGELFF.

The chain has TRBV7-2 and TRBJ2-5; 9 bases map to TRBD1. Germline-derived CDR1 and CDR2 are SGHTA and FQGNSA. This CDR3 is built from 16 residues. Trimming removed 6 bases from V and 3 bases from J; junction bases left unmatched: 11. The chain's CDR3 is CASSLMPGTGKETQYF. The CDR3 region has the DNA TGTGCCAGCAGTCTAATGCCCGGGACAGGGAAAGAGACCCAGTACTTC.

CDR3 bases: TGCAGCGTCGGGGGGGCCTCAGATACGCAGTATTTT. It specifies CSVGGASDTQYF. The genes are TRBV29-1 and TRBJ2-3; TRBD2 matches 8 bases. J was trimmed by 4 bases and V by 6 bases; bases with no gene match: 3. The CDR3 is made up of 12 amino acids. The germline V gene encodes CDR1 SQVTM and CDR2 ANQGSEA.

The V call is TRBV2, the J call TRBJ1-3; no firm D call. CDR3 length equals 14 residues. Per the germline V gene, CDR1 is SNHLY and CDR2 is FYNNEI. Between the trimmed V and J ends, which lost 5 bases and 5 bases, there was a span of 13 bases. DNA of the CDR3: TGTGCCAGCAGTTTGGAGAAGAATCGAAACACCATATATTTT. It translates to CASSLEKNRNTIYF.

This chain uses TRBV5-5 with TRBJ1-2, with a weak D call TRBD1 (5 bases). Trimming took off 0 bases at V and 2 bases at J, with 11 bases between the two ends. Germline CDR1 reads SGHKS; CDR2 reads YYEKEE (reference sequence). The CDR3 sequence is 15 residues long. The CDR3 reads CASSLVGGPNYGYTF. The CDR3 bases are TGTGCCAGCAGCTTGGTCGGGGGTCCAAACTATGGCTACACCTTC.

This chain joins TRBV5-1 and TRBJ2-5; 9 bases are a match to TRBD2. Germline trimming cut 0 bases from V and 1 base from J; bases unmatched to any gene: 7. Germline CDR1 SGHRS, CDR2 YFSETQ. The CDR3 spans 17 residues. CDR3 in DNA: TGCGCCAGCAGCTTGGAGGGGACTAGCCGGACCCAAGAGACCCAGTACTTC. Encoded protein: CASSLEGTSRTQETQYF.

This chain uses TRBV18 with TRBJ1-4; 8 bases fit TRBD1. J was trimmed by 7 bases and V by 3 bases; bases with no gene match: 4. Germline CDR1 reads KGHSH; CDR2 reads LQKENI. The CDR3 is 14 amino acids. Here the CDR3 reads CASSPPGGREKLFF. The CDR3 DNA reads as TGTGCCAGCTCACCCCCAGGGGGCCGTGAAAAACTGTTTTTT.

This clone was detected a few times. In nucleotides, the CDR3 is TGTGCCAGCAGCGGACTCCAGGGGGCGCGGGGCTACACCTTC. Its translation is CASSGLQGARGYTF. V gene TRBV11-2 combines with J gene TRBJ1-2; TRBD1 aligns across 8 bases. This CDR3 is 14 amino acids long. The germline V gene encodes CDR1 SGHAT and CDR2 FQNNGV. Trimming at V came to 5 bases and at J to 8 bases, leaving 10 bases not matched to a gene.

This clone was recorded only once. Compared with germline, one end of the junction differs, possibly owing to a read error. This chain connects TRBV2 to TRBJ2-7, with TRBD1 matching 9 bases. In germline, CDR1 is SNHLY, CDR2 FYNNEI. CDR3 size: 12 residues. Here the CDR3 DNA reads TGTGCCAGCAGTGAGGAGGGGACAGGGAACAGATTC. Translated: CASSEEGTGNRF.

A few counts support this clone. The chain employs TRBV6-2 or TRBV6-3 and TRBJ2-6, with D unresolved. CDR1 is MNHEY and CDR2 is SVGEGT in the germline V gene. V dropped 5 bases and J dropped 0 bases, with 5 bases sitting between them. The CDR3 has 14 amino acids. The CDR3 protein is CASSADSGANVLTF. CDR3 nucleotide sequence: TGTGCCAGCAGTGCAGACTCTGGGGCCAACGTCCTGACTTTC.

V and J are TRBV7-8 and TRBJ1-3, with 9 bases matching TRBD1. V shed 6 bases and J 0 bases; nucleotides not matched to a gene: 6. Germline lookup yields CDR1 SGHVS and CDR2 FQNEAQ. The CDR3 loop spans 16 amino acids. As DNA, the CDR3 is TGTGCCAGCAGAGAGGGACAGGGATACTCTGGAAACACCATATATTTT. This encodes CASREGQGYSGNTIYF.

This chain joins TRBV5-1 and TRBJ2-7; TRBD2 agrees at 14 bases. This CDR3 contains 17 residues. The V gene end was trimmed by 0 bases and the J gene end by 2 bases; junction bases not matched to a gene: 4. CDR1 SGHRS and CDR2 YFSETQ come from the germline V gene. This CDR3 reads CASSLVPTSGGAYEQYF. Here the CDR3 DNA reads TGCGCCAGCAGCTTGGTCCCGACTAGCGGGGGGGCCTACGAGCAGTACTTC.

The V and J genes are TRBV5-3 and TRBJ1-5, with 10 bases identical to TRBD1. TRBV5-3 is given ORF status, its function remaining uncertain. Trimming cost V 4 bases and J 5 bases; bases outside gene matches: 9. The CDR3 is 16 residues long. The CDR3 DNA reads as TGTGCCAGAAGCCCCCCCGGGACAGGGGTTTATCAGCCCCAGCATTTT. Translated, it gives CARSPPGTGVYQPQHF.

The gene calls are TRBV7-6 and TRBJ2-5; 11 bases are a match to TRBD2. This CDR3 has 18 residues. Germline V gene data show CDR1 as SGHVS and CDR2 as FNYEAQ. V was clipped by 1 base and J by 2 bases; unmatched bases: 9. CDR3 sequence (DNA): TGTGCCAGCAGCTTAGGACCGACTAGCGGGAACCTACAAGAGACCCAGTACTTC. Amino acid sequence: CASSLGPTSGNLQETQYF.

The V call is TRBV5-1, the J call TRBJ2-6; D perhaps matches TRBD2 (5 bases). CDR1 is SGHRS, CDR2 YFSETQ, per germline. Deletions cut 3 bases from V and 4 bases from J, with 14 bases between. There are 16 residues in the CDR3. The CDR3 loop is CASSYGDNVGANVLTF. In DNA, the CDR3 is TGCGCCAGCAGCTACGGGGATAACGTGGGGGCCAACGTCCTGACTTTC.

The chain has TRBV9 and TRBJ2-2; D possibly corresponds to TRBD1 (5 bases). V lost 4 bases and J 1 base, leaving 14 bases between the germline ends. Germline V gene sequence: CDR1 SGDLS, CDR2 YYNGEE. The CDR3 spans 16 residues. CDR3 region: CASSLTDIMNTGELFF. DNA of the CDR3: TGTGCCAGCAGCCTCACGGACATTATGAACACCGGGGAGCTGTTTTTT.

The chain links TRBV5-1 to TRBJ1-6, with 7 nucleotides matching TRBD1. Germline assignment: CDR1 SGHRS and CDR2 YFSETQ. V gave up 4 bases and J gave up 6 bases; unmatched junction bases: 10. This CDR3 comprises 16 residues. DNA of the CDR3: TGCGCCAGCAGCCAAAAGGGGGCTCTGGGTAATTCACCCCTCCACTTT. Protein sequence: CASSQKGALGNSPLHF.

The J gene is TRBJ2-3, the V gene TRBV5-4; 7 bases agree with TRBD2. The CDR3 has 18 amino acids. Germline assignment: CDR1 SGHNT and CDR2 YYREEE (reference sequence). Unmatched junction bases numbered 16, after V lost 4 bases and J lost 2 bases. The CDR3: CASSPVSGTVKLTDTQYF. The CDR3 nucleotides read TGTGCCAGCAGCCCCGTAAGCGGGACGGTGAAGCTCACAGATACGCAGTATTTT.